This TCR beta chain came from a study of cytomegalovirus exposure and HLA in healthy donors. V shed 6 bases and J shed 2 bases, with 12 bases lying between them. The CDR3 length is 14 residues. CDR1 is SGHTA and CDR2 is FQGNSA in the germline V gene. About this clone: Its antigen is not known.

The PCR made use of 60 Vbeta and 13 Jbeta primers. Some clones are missing from TCRdb's copy, which holds only in-frame ones; the method was immunoSEQ multiplex PCR. The sample records 74,000 or so clones, 70% to 80% being singletons. Study-level findings and limits: HLA restriction was apparent for most CMV-associated TCR beta chains in a later analysis. DRB1 had the most TCR associations and HLA-C the fewest, a later analysis found, with rates varying by HLA locus.

This chain links TRBV7-2 with TRBJ2-3; perhaps TRBD2 as D (5 bases). Sequencing used PBMCs. The sequence was collected from a middle-aged man in good health and CMV-seropositive. CDR3 DNA: TGTGCCAGCAGACCTGGACTCACCACAGATACGCAGTATTTT. Translation: CASRPGLTTDTQYF.